Given below is one TCR beta chain in context. The antigen remains unidentified. Libraries were prepared by immunoSEQ multiplex PCR; TCRdb keeps only in-frame clonotypes and omits some of them. Of over 10,000 clones listed, more than 85% are singletons. The CDR3 is 13 residues long. From germline, CDR1 is LNHDA and CDR2 SQIVND (reference sequence). Trimming removed 3 bases from V and 0 bases from J, with 5 bases in between. This specimen belongs to a study of PD-1 blockade in classical Hodgkin lymphoma. The study, taken as a whole, reports: Before treatment, TCR diversity in newly diagnosed patients was reportedly lower than in healthy donors. Some patients began nivolumab under 1 year after ASCT. These patients were excluded from later analyses.

Every patient relapsed after autologous stem cell transplantation, and brentuximab vedotin exposure varied. When best responses were assessed, they were complete response, partial response or progressive disease. The chain uses TRBV19 and TRBJ1-1, with D uncertain. Sequenced here: peripheral blood mononuclear cells (PBMCs), sampled at baseline. This sequence was found in a human donor with classical Hodgkin lymphoma. The DNA of the CDR3 is TGTGCCAGTAGTATTTCACTGAACACTGAAGCTTTCTTT. This translates into CASSISLNTEAFF.